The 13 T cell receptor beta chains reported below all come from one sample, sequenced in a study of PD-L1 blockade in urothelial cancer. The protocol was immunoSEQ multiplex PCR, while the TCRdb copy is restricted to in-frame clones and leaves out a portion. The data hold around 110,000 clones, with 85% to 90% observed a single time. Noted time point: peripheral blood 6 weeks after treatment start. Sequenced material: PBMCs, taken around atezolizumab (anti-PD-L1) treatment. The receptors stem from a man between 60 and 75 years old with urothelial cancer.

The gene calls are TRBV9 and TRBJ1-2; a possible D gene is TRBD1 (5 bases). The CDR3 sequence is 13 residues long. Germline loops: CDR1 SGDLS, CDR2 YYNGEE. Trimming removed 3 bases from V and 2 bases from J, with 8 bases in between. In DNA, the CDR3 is TGTGCCAGCAGCGGTTCAGGGAACTATGGCTACACCTTC. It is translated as CASSGSGNYGYTF. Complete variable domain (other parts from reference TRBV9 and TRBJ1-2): DSGVTQTPKHLITATGQRVTLRCSPRSGDLSVYWYQQSLDQGLQFLIQYYNGEERAKGNILERFSAQQFPDLHSELNLSSLELGDSALYFCASSGSGNYGYTFGSGTRLTVV.

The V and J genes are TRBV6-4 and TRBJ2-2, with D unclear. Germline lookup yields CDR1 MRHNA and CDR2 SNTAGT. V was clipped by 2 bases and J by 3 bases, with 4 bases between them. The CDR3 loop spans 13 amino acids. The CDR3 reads CASSDLYTGELFF. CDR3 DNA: TGTGCCAGCAGTGACCTCTACACCGGGGAGCTGTTTTTT.

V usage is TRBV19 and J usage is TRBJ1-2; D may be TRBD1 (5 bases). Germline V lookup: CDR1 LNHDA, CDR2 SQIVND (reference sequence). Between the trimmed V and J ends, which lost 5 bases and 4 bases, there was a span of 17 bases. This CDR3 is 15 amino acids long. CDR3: CASSPQAREGYGYTF. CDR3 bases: TGTGCCAGTAGTCCCCAAGCCAGGGAGGGCTATGGCTACACCTTC.

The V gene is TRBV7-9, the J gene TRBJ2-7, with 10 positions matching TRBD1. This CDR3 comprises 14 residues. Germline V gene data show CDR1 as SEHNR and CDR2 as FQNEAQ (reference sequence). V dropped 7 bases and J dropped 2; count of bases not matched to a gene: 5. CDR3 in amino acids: CASNLGTGAYEQYF. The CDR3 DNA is TGTGCCAGCAACCTTGGGACAGGGGCCTACGAGCAGTACTTC.

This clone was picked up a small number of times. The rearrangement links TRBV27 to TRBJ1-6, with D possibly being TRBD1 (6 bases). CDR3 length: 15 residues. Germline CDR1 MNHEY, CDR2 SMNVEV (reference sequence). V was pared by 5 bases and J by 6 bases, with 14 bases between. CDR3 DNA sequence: TGTGCCAGCAGTCTTCTTGGACAGACTAATTCACCCCTCCACTTT. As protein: CASSLLGQTNSPLHF.

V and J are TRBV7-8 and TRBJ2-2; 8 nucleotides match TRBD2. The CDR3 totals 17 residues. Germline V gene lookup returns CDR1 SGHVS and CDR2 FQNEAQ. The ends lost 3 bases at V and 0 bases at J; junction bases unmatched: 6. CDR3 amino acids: CASSFSIGGANTGELFF. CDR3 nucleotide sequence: TGTGCCAGCAGCTTTTCCATCGGGGGGGCGAACACCGGGGAGCTGTTTTTT.

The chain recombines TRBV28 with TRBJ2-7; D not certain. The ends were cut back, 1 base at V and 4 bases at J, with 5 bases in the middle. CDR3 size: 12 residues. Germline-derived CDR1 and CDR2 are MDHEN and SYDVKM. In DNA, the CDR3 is TGTGCCAGCAGTTTATCCGGGTACGAGCAGTACTTC. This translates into CASSLSGYEQYF.

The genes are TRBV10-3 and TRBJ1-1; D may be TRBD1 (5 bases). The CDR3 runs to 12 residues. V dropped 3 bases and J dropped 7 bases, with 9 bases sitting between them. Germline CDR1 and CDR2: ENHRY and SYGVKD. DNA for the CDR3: TGTGCCATCAGTGACAGGGTTTTTGAAGCTTTCTTT. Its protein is CAISDRVFEAFF.

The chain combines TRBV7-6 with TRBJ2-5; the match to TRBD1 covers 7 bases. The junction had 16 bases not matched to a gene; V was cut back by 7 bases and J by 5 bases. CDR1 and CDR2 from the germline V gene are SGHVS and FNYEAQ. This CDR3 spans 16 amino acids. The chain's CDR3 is CASTGTRQGQRETQYF. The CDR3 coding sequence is TGTGCCAGCACCGGGACCCGACAGGGACAAAGGGAGACCCAGTACTTC.

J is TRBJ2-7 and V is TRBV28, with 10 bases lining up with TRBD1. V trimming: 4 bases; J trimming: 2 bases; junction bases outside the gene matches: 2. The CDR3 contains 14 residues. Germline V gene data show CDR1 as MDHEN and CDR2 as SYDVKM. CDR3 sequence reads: CASSSGQGAYEQYF. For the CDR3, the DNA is TGTGCCAGCAGTTCCGGACAGGGGGCCTACGAGCAGTACTTC. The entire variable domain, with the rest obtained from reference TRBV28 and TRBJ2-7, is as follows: DVKVTQSSRYLVKRTGEKVFLECVQDMDHENMFWYRQDPGLGLRLIYFSYDVKMKEKGDIPEGYSVSREKKERFSLILESASTNQTSMYLCASSSGQGAYEQYFGPGTRLTVT.

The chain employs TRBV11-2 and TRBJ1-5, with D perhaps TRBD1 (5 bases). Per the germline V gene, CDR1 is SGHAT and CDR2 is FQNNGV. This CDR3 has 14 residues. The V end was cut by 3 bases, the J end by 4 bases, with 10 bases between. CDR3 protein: CASSLGLRNQPQHF. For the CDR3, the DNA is TGTGCCAGCAGCTTGGGACTCCGGAATCAGCCCCAGCATTTT.

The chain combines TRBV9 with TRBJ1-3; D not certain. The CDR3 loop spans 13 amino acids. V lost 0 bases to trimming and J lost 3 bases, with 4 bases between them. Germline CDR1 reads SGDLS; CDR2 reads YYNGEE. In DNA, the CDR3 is TGTGCCAGCAGCGTAGGACATGGAAACACCATATATTTT. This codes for CASSVGHGNTIYF. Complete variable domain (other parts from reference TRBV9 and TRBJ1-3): DSGVTQTPKHLITATGQRVTLRCSPRSGDLSVYWYQQSLDQGLQFLIQYYNGEERAKGNILERFSAQQFPDLHSELNLSSLELGDSALYFCASSVGHGNTIYFGEGSWLTVV.

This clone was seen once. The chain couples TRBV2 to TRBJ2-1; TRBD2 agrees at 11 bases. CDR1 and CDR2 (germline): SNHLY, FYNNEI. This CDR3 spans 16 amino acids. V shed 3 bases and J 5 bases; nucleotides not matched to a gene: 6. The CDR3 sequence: CASSDGSGRAHNEQFF. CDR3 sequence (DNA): TGTGCCAGCAGTGACGGTAGCGGGAGGGCCCACAATGAGCAGTTCTTC.